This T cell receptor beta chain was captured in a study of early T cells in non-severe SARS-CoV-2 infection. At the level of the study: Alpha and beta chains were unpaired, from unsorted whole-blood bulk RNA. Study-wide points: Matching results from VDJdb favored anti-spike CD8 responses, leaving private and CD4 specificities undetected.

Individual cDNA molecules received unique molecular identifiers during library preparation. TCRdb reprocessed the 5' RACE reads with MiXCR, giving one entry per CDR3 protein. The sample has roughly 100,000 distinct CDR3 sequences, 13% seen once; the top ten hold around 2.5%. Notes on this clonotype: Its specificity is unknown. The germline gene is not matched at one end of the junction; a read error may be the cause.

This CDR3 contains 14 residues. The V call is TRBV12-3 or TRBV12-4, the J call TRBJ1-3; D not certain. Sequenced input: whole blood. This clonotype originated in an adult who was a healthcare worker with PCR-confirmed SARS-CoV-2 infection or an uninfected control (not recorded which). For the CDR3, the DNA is TGTGCCAACAGTTTTCCTGGAGGTGGAAACACCATATATTTT. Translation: CANSFPGGGNTIYF.